Given below is one T cell receptor (beta chain) in context. The antigen it recognizes is unknown. Base qualities are not recorded, but no much larger clone differs from it by a single base. This entry belongs to a study of Ad26.COV2.S vaccination and SARS-CoV-2 variants (dated by TCRdb to the early 2020s). Background on the whole study: Vaccine-arm donors came from COV1001, a multicentre, randomized, double-blind, placebo-controlled phase I-IIa trial of Ad26.COV2.S in healthy adults. Ad26.COV2.S was given intramuscularly at 5x10^10 or 1x10^11 viral particles, as a single shot or as two shots 56 days apart. TCRbeta repertoire sequencing was used to assess the specificity and breadth of SARS-CoV-2-reactive T cell receptors after Ad26.COV2.S vaccination. A total of roughly 30 samples were included in the TCR-sequenced set, comprising some 20 Ad26.COV2.S vaccine recipients, 5 placebo recipients and 8 SARS-CoV-2 convalescent individuals. Participants in the trial were split at random into five groups of five each, receiving low-dose or high-dose Ad26.COV2.S once or twice, or else placebo on both occasions. Blinding of investigators to trial group allocation was maintained during experiments and outcome assessment. The study at large found these results: The study was not powered to compare responses between vaccine doses or regimens. After vaccination, spike-specific CD8+ and CD4+ T cell responses were reported to show substantial breadth. Vaccine and placebo recipients had similar non-spike TCR breadth, a finding consistent with the vaccine containing only spike. Higher spike-specific TCR breadth was observed in Ad26.COV2.S recipients than in placebo recipients (P = 0.0014). According to the authors, total T cell responses may have been underestimated by the TCR breadth and depth analyses.

What this sample's treatment or condition label stands for: 19 received Ad26.COV2.S at low or high dose, single or two shots; five or six received placebo; per-sample allocation not given. For vaccine and placebo recipients, the sequenced repertoires came from samples collected on day 63 after the first injection. In Cohort 1b, more than 20 adults aged 18-55 years were enrolled at a single site in Boston, USA, between 29 July and 7 August 2020. Ad26.COV2.S was a replication-incompetent adenovirus type 26 vector expressing a prefusion-stabilized SARS-CoV-2 spike protein from the original Wuhan strain. TCRbeta CDR3 regions were sequenced with the immunoSEQ Assay. After extraction, genomic DNA underwent amplification by bias-controlled multiplex PCR, followed by high-throughput sequencing. Per the authors' processing: To quantify the absolute abundance of every unique TCRbeta CDR3 region, sequences were collapsed and filtered. Usable DNA was measured by amplifying reference genes present in all nucleated cells, and TCRbeta template counts were normalized to that usable DNA to estimate T cell fraction. Repertoire TCRs were annotated as SARS-CoV-2-specific when V gene, CDR3 amino acid sequence and J gene were exactly matched to a known reactive TCR set. The reference SARS-CoV-2 TCR set was derived from MIRA and filtered for enrichment in COVID-19-positive ImmuneCODE repertoires, a step that removed public or cross-reactive TCRs. Using the MIRA antigens, annotated TCRs were further analysed by specific ORF or by position within an ORF. Depth was the summed frequency of annotated unique rearrangements, while breadth was defined as annotated unique rearrangements over total unique productive rearrangements. Group comparisons of TCR breadth used two-sided Wilcoxon rank-sum tests. TCRdb carries this immuneACCESS record with in-frame sequences only. Its versions omit some clonotypes, under half of them owing to an unresolved V gene in the studies checked, with the rest unexplained. The V and J calls and the clone size are those of that table, but D and trimming were determined from the DNA. In this sample the table shows fewer than 400,000 clones, more than 85% of which occur a single time. The top ten constitute under 3.5% of the sample.

Reading from cysteine to phenylalanine, the CDR3 counts 15 amino acids. This entry keeps only the CDR3 DNA: 45 bases, framed from base 1. Sequences MGHRA (CDR1) and YSYEKL (CDR2) are obtained from the germline V gene. V is clipped by 1 base and J by 3 bases, and the sequence between their germline boundaries is 10 bases long. The chain is made from TRBV4-1 and TRBJ1-3; TRBD1 might be the D gene, on 6 matching bases. Sequenced material: peripheral blood, taken in a trial of Ad26.COV2.S vaccine versus placebo. The clonotype originates from a person between 18 and 59 years old who received the Ad26.COV2.S COVID-19 vaccine or a placebo. The nucleotide sequence is given as TGCGCCAGCAGCCAAGTTGGGGGCCTTGGAAACACCATATATTTT. The translation is CASSQVGGLGNTIYF.